Below are 18 T cell receptor beta chains sequenced from a single sample in a study of T cell repertoires in cytomegalovirus infection. TCRdb called the reads again in MiXCR, with one record for every CDR3 protein. The sample has roughly 250,000 distinct CDR3 sequences; approximately 24% are singletons. The material sequenced was CD8+ T cells from PBMCs. These receptors were collected from a human donor in good health (CMV status not recorded). Some clones in this sample may be carry-over from other donors' samples.

V and J are TRBV2 and TRBJ1-1; no clear D gene. CDR1 and CDR2 from the germline V gene are SNHLY and FYNNEI. The V and J ends lost 2 bases and 10 bases respectively, with 11 bases between them. The CDR3 is 12 amino acids. CDR3 DNA: TGTGCCAGCAGTGAATCCGCCCCCGTAGCTTTCTTT. This encodes CASSESAPVAFF.

This clonotype was counted a few times. The V and J genes are TRBV24-1 and TRBJ2-1; no clear D. V was clipped by 7 bases and J by 8 bases, with 8 bases between them. The CDR3 covers 11 residues. Germline V gives CDR1 KGHDR, CDR2 SFDVKD. CDR3 sequence: CATSYRDEQFF. The CDR3 coding sequence is TGTGCCACCAGCTACAGAGATGAGCAGTTCTTC.

The rearrangement uses TRBV30 and TRBJ2-7, with D uncertain. Germline V gives CDR1 GTSNPN, CDR2 SVGIG (reference sequence). The length of the CDR3 is 13 residues. The V end was cut by 0 bases, the J end by 2 bases, with 8 bases between. CDR3 residues: CAWSVGTAYEQYF. The CDR3, as DNA: TGTGCCTGGAGTGTAGGAACAGCCTACGAGCAGTACTTC.

The chain joins TRBV2 to TRBJ1-4; D is unclear. The CDR3 totals 14 residues. With 6 bases removed from V and 0 bases from J, the gap between germline ends came to 8 bases. The V gene's germline CDR1 is SNHLY and CDR2 FYNNEI. CDR3: CASSRGATNEKLFF. The CDR3 nucleotides read TGTGCCAGCAGCCGGGGAGCAACTAATGAAAAACTGTTTTTT.

J is TRBJ2-2 and V is TRBV5-4; D unclear. The CDR3 length is 12 residues. Per the germline V gene, CDR1 is SGHNT and CDR2 is YYREEE (reference sequence). V gave up 2 bases and J gave up 5 bases, with 4 bases separating them. The CDR3 loop is CASSFITGELFF. In DNA form, the CDR3 reads TGTGCCAGCAGCTTTATAACCGGGGAGCTGTTTTTT.

A few counts support this clonotype. This chain uses TRBV6-1 with TRBJ1-1, with D perhaps TRBD1 (6 bases). The V end lost 5 bases, the J end lost 3 bases, and 25 bases lay between the germline ends. This CDR3 comprises 18 residues. In germline, CDR1 is MNHNS, CDR2 SASEGT. DNA of the CDR3: TGTGCCAGCAGTCAAGACAGGAGGCAGGGTGACCTAGACACTGAAGCTTTCTTT. Translated, it gives CASSQDRRQGDLDTEAFF.

The table lists this clonotype with a few counts. This sequence joins TRBV2 and TRBJ2-5; D is possibly TRBD2 (6 bases). V lost 4 bases and J lost 3, with 9 bases in between. The CDR3 contains 13 residues. Germline-derived CDR1 and CDR2 are SNHLY and FYNNEI. DNA of the CDR3: TGTGCCAGCAGTGTTATAGCGGAAGAGACCCAGTACTTC. Protein sequence: CASSVIAEETQYF. Drawing the rest from reference TRBV2 and TRBJ2-5, the complete variable domain is EPEVTQTPSHQVTQMGQEVILRCVPISNHLYFYWYRQILGQKVEFLVSFYNNEISEKSEIFDDQFSVERPDGSNFTLKIRSTKLEDSAMYFCASSVIAEETQYFGPGTRLLVL.

V usage is TRBV7-9 and J usage is TRBJ1-2; the D is unclear. From germline, CDR1 is SEHNR and CDR2 FQNEAQ (reference sequence). The CDR3 spans 12 residues. V gave up 4 bases and J gave up 4 bases, with 7 bases separating them. CDR3 loop: CASSSNSYGYTF. The CDR3 DNA reads TGTGCCAGCAGCTCAAACAGCTATGGCTACACCTTC.

The chain uses TRBV24-1 and TRBJ1-5; no clear D gene. The germline gives CDR1 KGHDR, CDR2 SFDVKD. The CDR3 extends over 13 amino acids. Trimming took 4 bases from V and 10 from J, leaving 13 bases between them. The CDR3 region has the DNA TGTGCCACCAGTGAGGGGTTCATGCAACCCCAGCATTTT. The encoded protein is CATSEGFMQPQHF.

The sample holds a few counts of this clonotype. This chain joins TRBV28 and TRBJ2-7; 8 positions match TRBD1. CDR1 is MDHEN and CDR2 is SYDVKM in the germline V gene. The CDR3 is 15 residues long. Unmatched junction bases numbered 8, after V lost 1 base and J lost 6 bases. In nucleotides, the CDR3 is TGTGCCAGCAGTTTATACAGGGGGATCCCTCTCGAGCAGTACTTC. It specifies CASSLYRGIPLEQYF.

Of note for this clonotype: Just one base apart from a much larger clone, this may be a read error. In DNA, the CDR3 is TGTGCCAGCAGCTCGGGACTAGCGGGGGGAGTGAGATGGGAGACCCAGTACTTC. Translation gives CASSSGLAGGVRWETQYF. The rearrangement uses TRBV7-2 and TRBJ2-5, with 15 bases aligning to TRBD2. The CDR3 is 18 amino acids. CDR1 and CDR2 (germline): SGHTA, FQGNSA. Trimming removed 4 bases from V and 5 bases from J; junction bases left unmatched: 11.

Turning to this clonotype: A much larger clone is a single base away; this may be a read error. The chain employs TRBV4-1 and TRBJ2-3; D uncertain. CDR3 length equals 17 residues. Germline loops: CDR1 MGHRA, CDR2 YSYEKL. CDR3 in DNA: TGCGCCAGCAGCCAAGATCCCCCGGAGAATGCCGCAGATATGCAGTATTTT. It codes for CASSQDPPENAADMQYF.

This clonotype was recorded many times. The chain carries TRBV7-8 and TRBJ2-2, with 8 nucleotides matching TRBD2. With 5 bases clipped from V and 3 bases from J, the junction kept 11 bases outside the gene matches. Germline-derived CDR1 and CDR2 are SGHVS and FQNEAQ. This CDR3 is 17 amino acids long. In DNA form, the CDR3 reads TGTGCCAGCAGCCGCCCCGAAGCGGGGGCATACACCGGGGAGCTGTTTTTT. It codes for CASSRPEAGAYTGELFF.

This clonotype showed up just a few times. CDR3 residues: CASSQDRGSWETQYF. CDR3 DNA: TGTGCCAGCAGCCAGGACAGGGGCTCGTGGGAGACCCAGTACTTC. The chain links TRBV14 to TRBJ2-5; 9 bases match TRBD1. The CDR3 sequence is 15 residues long. Germline-derived CDR1 and CDR2 are SGHDN and FVKESK. Germline trimming cut 3 bases from V and 5 bases from J; bases unmatched to any gene: 7.

This clonotype was detected only a few times. Being one base from a much bigger clone, this may be a read error. The V and J genes are TRBV4-2 and TRBJ2-3; 8 bases are a match to TRBD2. From germline, CDR1 is LGHNA and CDR2 YNFKEQ. This CDR3 has 14 residues. The junction had 0 bases not matched to a gene; V was cut back by 3 bases and J by 1 base. This CDR3 is CASSQTSGTDTQYF. As DNA, the CDR3 is TGTGCCAGCAGCCAGACTAGCGGCACAGATACGCAGTATTTT.

This chain links TRBV2 with TRBJ1-1; no clear D. V was pared by 6 bases and J by 11 bases, with 16 bases between. The CDR3 consists of 12 residues. Germline-derived CDR1 and CDR2 are SNHLY and FYNNEI. The CDR3 loop is CASRGSSWMAFF. CDR3 in DNA: TGTGCCAGCAGGGGAAGTTCTTGGATGGCTTTCTTT.

The chain links TRBV7-4 to TRBJ1-1; D is unresolved. Germline values: CDR1 SGHVT, CDR2 SQSDAQ. The CDR3 is 12 amino acids. V lost 7 bases and J 7 bases, leaving 13 bases between the germline ends. The CDR3 protein is CASMGIDNEAFF. CDR3 DNA sequence: TGTGCCAGCATGGGGATTGATAATGAAGCTTTCTTT. The variable domain in full, with the rest retrieved from reference TRBV7-4 and TRBJ1-1, is GAGVSQSPRYKVAKRGRDVALRCDSISGHVTLYWYRQTLGQGSEVLTYSQSDAQRDKSGRPSGRFSAERPERSVSTLKIQRTEQGDSAVYLCASMGIDNEAFFGQGTRLTVV.

The chain employs TRBV12-3 or TRBV12-4 and TRBJ2-7; unclear D gene. There are 14 residues in the CDR3. Trimming pared 6 bases from V and 2 bases from J, leaving 14 bases between. The CDR3: CASSALGLTYEQYF. CDR3 DNA sequence: TGTGCCAGCAGCGCTCTCGGGCTAACCTACGAGCAGTACTTC.